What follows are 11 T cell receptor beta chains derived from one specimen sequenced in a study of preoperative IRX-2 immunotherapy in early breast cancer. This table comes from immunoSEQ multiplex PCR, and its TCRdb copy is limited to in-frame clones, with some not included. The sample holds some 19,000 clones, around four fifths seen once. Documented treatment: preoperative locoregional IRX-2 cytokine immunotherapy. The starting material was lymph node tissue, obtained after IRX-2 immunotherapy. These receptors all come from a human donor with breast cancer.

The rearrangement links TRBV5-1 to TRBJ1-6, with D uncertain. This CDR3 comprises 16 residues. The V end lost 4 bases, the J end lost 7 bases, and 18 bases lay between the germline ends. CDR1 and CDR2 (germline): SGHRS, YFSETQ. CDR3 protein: CASSQEGTRRNSPLHF. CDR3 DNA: TGCGCCAGCAGCCAAGAGGGTACCAGAAGGAATTCACCCCTCCACTTT. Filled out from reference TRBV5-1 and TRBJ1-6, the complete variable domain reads KAGVTQTPRYLIKTRGQQVTLSCSPISGHRSVSWYQQTPGQGLQFLFEYFSETQRNKGNFPGRFSGRQFSNSRSEMNVSTLELGDSALYLCASSQEGTRRNSPLHFGNGTRLTVT.

CDR3 in DNA: TGTGCCAGCCTCCGGTCAGGCTATGGCTACACCTTC. This encodes CASLRSGYGYTF. The gene calls are TRBV28 and TRBJ1-2; D gene unclear. This CDR3 comprises 12 residues. The V gene's germline CDR1 is MDHEN and CDR2 SYDVKM. The ends were cut back, 8 bases at V and 4 bases at J, with 11 bases in the middle.

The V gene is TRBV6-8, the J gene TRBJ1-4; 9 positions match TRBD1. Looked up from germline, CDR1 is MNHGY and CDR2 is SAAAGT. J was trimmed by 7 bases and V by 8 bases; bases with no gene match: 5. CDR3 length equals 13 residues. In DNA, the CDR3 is TGTGCCAGCGGAACAGGGGGCACTGAAAAACTGTTTTTT. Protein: CASGTGGTEKLFF.

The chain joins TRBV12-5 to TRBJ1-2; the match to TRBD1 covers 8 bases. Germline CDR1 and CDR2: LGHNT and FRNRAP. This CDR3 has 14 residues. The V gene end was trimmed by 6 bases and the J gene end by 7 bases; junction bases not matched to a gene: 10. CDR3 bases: TGTGCTAGTGGACGGGACAGGACAATGTTTGGCTACACCTTC. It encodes CASGRDRTMFGYTF.

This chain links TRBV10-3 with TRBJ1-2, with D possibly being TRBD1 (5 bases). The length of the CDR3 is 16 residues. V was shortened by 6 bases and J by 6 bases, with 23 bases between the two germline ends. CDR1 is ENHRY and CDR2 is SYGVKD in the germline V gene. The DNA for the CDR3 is TGTGCCATCAGGTCAGATTTAAGGCACAGGCTCCATGGCTACACCTTC. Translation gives CAIRSDLRHRLHGYTF.

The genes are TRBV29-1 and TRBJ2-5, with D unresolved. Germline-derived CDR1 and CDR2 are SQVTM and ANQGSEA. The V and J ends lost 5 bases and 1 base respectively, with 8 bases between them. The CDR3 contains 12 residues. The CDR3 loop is CSVWSGQETQYF. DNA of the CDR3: TGCAGCGTTTGGTCGGGCCAAGAGACCCAGTACTTC.

This CDR3 reads CASSWRADNSPLHF. CDR3 DNA: TGTGCCAGCAGTTGGAGGGCGGATAATTCACCCCTCCACTTT. This chain uses TRBV6-8 with TRBJ1-6; D is uncertain. CDR1 is MNHGY, CDR2 SAAAGT, per germline. The CDR3 extends over 14 amino acids. The ends were cut back, 4 bases at V and 5 bases at J, with 9 bases in the middle.

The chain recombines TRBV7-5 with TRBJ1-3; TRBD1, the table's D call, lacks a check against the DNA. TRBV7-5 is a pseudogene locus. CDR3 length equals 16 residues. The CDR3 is CASSFRQGIPGNTIYF. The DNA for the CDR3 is TGTGCCAGCAGCTTCCGACAGGGTATCCCTGGAAACACCATATATTTT.

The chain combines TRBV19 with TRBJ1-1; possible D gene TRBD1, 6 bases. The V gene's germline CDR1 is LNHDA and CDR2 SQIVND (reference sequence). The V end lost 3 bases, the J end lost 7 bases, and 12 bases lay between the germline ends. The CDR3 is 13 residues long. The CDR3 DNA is TGTGCCAGTAGTATCAATAGGGGGAATGAAGCTTTCTTT. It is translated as CASSINRGNEAFF.

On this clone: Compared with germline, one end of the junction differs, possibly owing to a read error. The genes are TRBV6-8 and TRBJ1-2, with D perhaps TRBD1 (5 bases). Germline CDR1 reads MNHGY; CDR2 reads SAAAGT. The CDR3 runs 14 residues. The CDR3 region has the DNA TGTGCCATCAGTGGGGAAGGGGCCACTTATGGCTACACCTTC. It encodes CAISGEGATYGYTF.

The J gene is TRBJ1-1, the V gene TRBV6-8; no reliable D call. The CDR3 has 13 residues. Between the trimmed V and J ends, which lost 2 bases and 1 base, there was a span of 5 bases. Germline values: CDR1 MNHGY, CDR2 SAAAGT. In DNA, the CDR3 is TGTGCCAGCAGTTACATCTCGAACACTGAAGCTTTCTTT. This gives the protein CASSYISNTEAFF.